This entry lists 2 T cell receptor beta chains sequenced from one sample in a study of blood T cell repertoires in COVID-19 (dated by TCRdb to the early 2020s). Library generation was performed with the immunoSEQ multiplex PCR assay. The source is immuneACCESS, and TCRdb retained only in-frame sequences with V and J called. Part of the clones is not carried over; for the studies checked, unresolved V genes explain less than half of this, and the remainder is unexplained. The sample table contains 87,000 or so clones; only one count was recorded for around nine tenths of them. Roughly 5.1% of the sample comes from the top ten. Input material: peripheral blood. These receptors all come from a man aged 35 to 55 with acute or convalescent COVID-19.

The chain recombines TRBV5-1 with TRBJ2-2, with a weak D call TRBD1 (5 bases). The V gene lost 5 bases and the J gene lost 6 bases, with 17 bases spanning the gap. There are 15 residues in the CDR3. Germline CDR1 SGHRS, CDR2 YFSETQ. In nucleotides, the CDR3 is TGCGCCAGCAGTCCTACCCCCCAGGGCCCCGGGGAGCTGTTTTTT. This encodes CASSPTPQGPGELFF.

V usage is TRBV18 and J usage is TRBJ2-5, with a possible D match to TRBD1 (6 bases). This CDR3 comprises 13 residues. Germline V gene lookup returns CDR1 KGHSH and CDR2 LQKENI. Deletions cut 6 bases from V and 2 bases from J, with 10 bases between. The CDR3 DNA is TGTGCCAGCTCCGACAGGATGCAAGAGACCCAGTACTTC. This encodes CASSDRMQETQYF.